This is a list of T cell receptor beta chains from one sample in a study of T-cell memory formation after mild COVID-19. TCRdb re-called the 5' RACE reads with MiXCR, one entry per CDR3 protein. The sample comprises hundreds of thousands of distinct CDR3 sequences, around 28% of which are singletons, and roughly 13% rests with the top ten. What was sequenced was PBMCs or a T cell subset sorted from them (not recorded which). All receptors derive from an adult woman who had mild COVID-19 (a few samples of this study predate the infection). Cell type and time point are not known. Both conserved end residues are part of each CDR3. D genes are given only for firm matches. Clone sizes are given selectively: once, few, many, or a class where the clone is expanded.

CDR3: CASSFSGGGTDTQYF; DNA: TGTGCCAGCAGTTTTAGCGGAGGGGGTACAGATACGCAGTATTTT; D: NA; V: TRBV12-3/TRBV12-4; length: 15; J: TRBJ2-3; size: NA
CDR3: CACYWTGAPMNTEAFF; DNA: TGTGCCTGCTACTGGACAGGGGCCCCTATGAACACTGAAGCTTTCTTT; D: TRBD1; V: TRBV30; length: 16; J: TRBJ1-1; size: NA
CDR3: CASSLVGLDQYNEQFF; DNA: TGTGCCAGCAGCTTGGTTGGCCTAGATCAATACAATGAGCAGTTCTTC; D: NA; V: TRBV5-6; length: 16; J: TRBJ2-1; size: NA
CDR3: CASSLSLRGGARNIQYF; DNA: TGCGCCAGCAGCCTCTCTCTAAGAGGGGGAGCGCGGAACATTCAGTACTTC; D: NA; V: TRBV4-1; length: 17; J: TRBJ2-4; size: NA
CDR3: CASIKPGQGEAFF; DNA: TGTGCCAGCATCAAACCGGGACAGGGGGAAGCTTTCTTT; D: TRBD1; V: TRBV6-5; length: 13; J: TRBJ1-1; size: few
CDR3: CASSYRVGGRSFIYEQFF; DNA: TGTGCCAGCAGTTACAGGGTGGGGGGTCGAAGTTTTATCTATGAGCAGTTCTTC; D: NA; V: TRBV6-6; length: 18; J: TRBJ2-1; size: NA
CDR3: CASSPTRKNIQYF; DNA: TGCGCCAGCAGCCCAACCAGAAAAAACATTCAGTACTTC; D: NA; V: TRBV5-1; length: 13; J: TRBJ2-4; size: NA
CDR3: CASSLGDREKQYF; DNA: TGCGCCAGCAGCTTGGGGGACAGGGAGAAGCAGTACTTC; D: TRBD1; V: TRBV5-1; length: 13; J: TRBJ2-7; size: NA
CDR3: CASSSVPGLAGGRDQETQYF; DNA: TGTGCCAGCAGCTCCGTCCCGGGACTAGCGGGGGGCCGGGACCAAGAGACCCAGTACTTC; D: TRBD2; V: TRBV7-6; length: 20; J: TRBJ2-5; size: NA
CDR3: CASSPQENTEAFF; DNA: TGTGCCAGCAGCCCACAGGAAAACACTGAAGCTTTCTTT; D: NA; V: TRBV7-6; length: 13; J: TRBJ1-1; size: NA
CDR3: CATRRGGVDTGELFF; DNA: TGCGCCACACGGCGGGGGGGCGTCGACACCGGGGAGCTGTTTTTT; D: TRBD2; V: TRBV20-1; length: 15; J: TRBJ2-2; size: few
CDR3: CASSPQQGREETQYF; DNA: TGTGCCAGCTCACCCCAACAGGGGAGGGAAGAGACCCAGTACTTC; D: NA; V: TRBV18; length: 15; J: TRBJ2-5; size: NA
CDR3: CASSHRQDNYGYTF; DNA: TGTGCCAGCAGCCACAGACAGGATAACTATGGCTACACCTTC; D: NA; V: TRBV7-2; length: 14; J: TRBJ1-2; size: NA
CDR3: CASIDPFGGQTAGELFF; DNA: TGTGCCAGCATCGATCCCTTTGGGGGACAGACGGCCGGGGAGCTGTTTTTT; D: TRBD1; V: TRBV6-9; length: 17; J: TRBJ2-2; size: NA
CDR3: CASSSGLAGGIEQFF; DNA: TGTGCCAGCAGTTCGGGACTAGCGGGGGGGATTGAGCAGTTCTTC; D: TRBD2; V: TRBV12-3/TRBV12-4; length: 15; J: TRBJ2-1; size: NA
CDR3: CASSLASHTGTSGGANIQYF; DNA: TGTGCCAGCAGCTTAGCGTCTCATACCGGGACTAGCGGGGGGGCGAACATTCAGTACTTT; D: TRBD2; V: TRBV7-8; length: 20; J: TRBJ2-4; size: NA
CDR3: CASSPGNYNEQFF; DNA: TGTGCCAGCTCACCTGGGAACTACAATGAGCAGTTCTTC; D: NA; V: TRBV18; length: 13; J: TRBJ2-1; size: few
CDR3: CATGTGGVYNEQFF; DNA: TGTGCCACTGGAACAGGGGGGGTGTACAATGAGCAGTTCTTC; D: NA; V: TRBV24-1; length: 14; J: TRBJ2-1; size: NA
CDR3: CATSDRGYGANVLTF; DNA: TGTGCCACCAGCGACAGGGGGTATGGGGCCAACGTCCTGACTTTC; D: TRBD1; V: TRBV24-1; length: 15; J: TRBJ2-6; size: few
CDR3: CASSGTVDQPQHF; DNA: TGTGCCAGCAGTGGGACAGTGGATCAGCCCCAGCATTTT; D: NA; V: TRBV6-1; length: 13; J: TRBJ1-5; size: NA
CDR3: CSAIIGGDNEETQYF; DNA: TGCAGTGCCATAATAGGGGGAGACAACGAGGAGACCCAGTACTTC; D: NA; V: TRBV20-1; length: 15; J: TRBJ2-5; size: few
CDR3: CASSPDMNTEAFF; DNA: TGTGCCAGCTCACCCGACATGAACACTGAAGCTTTCTTT; D: NA; V: TRBV18; length: 13; J: TRBJ1-1; size: few
CDR3: CASLRDRKEAFF; DNA: TGTGCCAGTCTCCGGGACAGAAAGGAAGCTTTCTTT; D: TRBD1; V: TRBV7-9; length: 12; J: TRBJ1-1; size: NA
CDR3: CASSNRGADSYGYTF; DNA: TGTGCCAGCAGTAACAGGGGGGCAGATAGCTATGGCTACACCTTC; D: TRBD1; V: TRBV6-6; length: 15; J: TRBJ1-2; size: NA
CDR3: CASSLLGGGYGYTF; DNA: TGTGCCAGCAGTTTATTGGGAGGGGGCTATGGCTACACCTTC; D: NA; V: TRBV27; length: 14; J: TRBJ1-2; size: NA
CDR3: CASSRTAQETQYF; DNA: TGTGCCAGCAGCCGGACAGCCCAAGAGACCCAGTACTTC; D: NA; V: TRBV7-2; length: 13; J: TRBJ2-5; size: many
CDR3: CASSWEGLVLFF; DNA: TGTGCCAGCAGTTGGGAGGGACTAGTTCTTTTCTTC; D: TRBD2; V: TRBV6-2/TRBV6-3; length: 12; J: TRBJ2-1; size: NA
CDR3: CASSSYPQGNTEAFF; DNA: TGTGCCAGCAGTTCCTACCCCCAGGGGAACACTGAAGCTTTCTTT; D: NA; V: TRBV12-3/TRBV12-4; length: 15; J: TRBJ1-1; size: NA
CDR3: CASLRTGTSTDTQYF; DNA: TGTGCCAGTCTCCGGACGGGGACTAGCACAGATACGCAGTATTTT; D: NA; V: TRBV7-2; length: 15; J: TRBJ2-3; size: NA
CDR3: CASSSQGLVRADTQYF; DNA: TGTGCCAGCAGCTCCCAGGGACTCGTGAGGGCAGATACGCAGTATTTT; D: NA; V: TRBV7-9; length: 16; J: TRBJ2-3; size: NA
CDR3: CASSPGGAGNTEAFF; DNA: TGTGCCAGCAGCCCGGGTGGGGCCGGGAACACTGAAGCTTTCTTT; D: NA; V: TRBV6-4; length: 15; J: TRBJ1-1; size: NA
CDR3: CSARASGSDTGELFF; DNA: TGCAGTGCTAGGGCTAGCGGGAGCGACACCGGGGAGCTGTTTTTT; D: TRBD2; V: TRBV20-1; length: 15; J: TRBJ2-2; size: few
CDR3: CATSDPGLHSTDTQYF; DNA: TGTGCCACCAGTGACCCGGGCCTTCATAGCACAGATACGCAGTATTTT; D: NA; V: TRBV24-1; length: 16; J: TRBJ2-3; size: NA
CDR3: CSARDEGEGSTEAFF; DNA: TGCAGTGCTAGAGATGAGGGGGAGGGCTCCACTGAAGCTTTCTTT; D: NA; V: TRBV20-1; length: 15; J: TRBJ1-1; size: NA
CDR3: CASSFPAVGYTF; DNA: TGTGCCAGCAGCTTCCCGGCGGTCGGCTACACCTTC; D: NA; V: TRBV7-2; length: 12; J: TRBJ1-2; size: few
CDR3: CASSLGGGTQYF; DNA: TGTGCCAGCAGCTTGGGCGGGGGTACGCAGTATTTT; D: TRBD2; V: TRBV7-3; length: 12; J: TRBJ2-3; size: many
CDR3: CATRSGPTQYF; DNA: TGTGCCACCAGGTCTGGCCCGACGCAGTATTTT; D: NA; V: TRBV24-1; length: 11; J: TRBJ2-3; size: NA
CDR3: CASSVASGGSNSPLHF; DNA: TGTGCCAGCAGCGTAGCGTCGGGGGGCAGTAATTCACCCCTCCACTTT; D: NA; V: TRBV9; length: 16; J: TRBJ1-6; size: NA
CDR3: CASQRGQGFTEAFF; DNA: TGTGCCAGTCAAAGGGGACAGGGGTTCACTGAAGCTTTCTTT; D: TRBD1; V: TRBV12-3/TRBV12-4; length: 14; J: TRBJ1-1; size: NA
CDR3: CASSLGLAGRSEQYF; DNA: TGCGCCAGCAGCCTCGGACTAGCGGGACGGTCCGAGCAGTACTTC; D: TRBD2; V: TRBV4-3; length: 15; J: TRBJ2-7; size: few
CDR3: CASSPRLALGNEQFF; DNA: TGTGCCAGCAGTCCTCGACTAGCTTTGGGCAATGAGCAGTTCTTC; D: TRBD2; V: TRBV12-3/TRBV12-4; length: 15; J: TRBJ2-1; size: few
CDR3: CASSSQVRQGFEKLFF; DNA: TGTGCCAGCAGCTCCCAGGTCAGACAGGGATTTGAAAAACTGTTTTTT; D: TRBD1; V: TRBV5-6; length: 16; J: TRBJ1-4; size: NA
CDR3: CASSSRLDVYQETQYF; DNA: TGTGCCAGCAGCTCGCGACTAGACGTGTACCAAGAGACCCAGTACTTC; D: NA; V: TRBV13; length: 16; J: TRBJ2-5; size: few
CDR3: CASSLVRGYGSTGELFF; DNA: TGTGCCAGCAGCTTAGTACGGGGCTACGGGAGCACCGGGGAGCTGTTTTTT; D: NA; V: TRBV7-6; length: 17; J: TRBJ2-2; size: NA
CDR3: CASSLTGPGVGYTF; DNA: TGTGCCAGCAGCCTGACAGGGCCCGGTGTTGGCTACACCTTC; D: TRBD1; V: TRBV6-1; length: 14; J: TRBJ1-2; size: NA
CDR3: CASSQGERGGLSTDTQYF; DNA: TGTGCCAGCAGCCAAGGGGAGCGGGGGGGCCTAAGCACAGATACGCAGTATTTT; D: TRBD2; V: TRBV3-1; length: 18; J: TRBJ2-3; size: NA
CDR3: CAISVEGNYGYTF; DNA: TGTGCCATCAGTGTCGAAGGGAACTATGGCTACACCTTC; D: NA; V: TRBV10-3; length: 13; J: TRBJ1-2; size: NA
CDR3: CASSDWTQPTYEQYF; DNA: TGTGCCAGCAGCGACTGGACACAGCCTACCTACGAGCAGTACTTC; D: NA; V: TRBV7-9; length: 15; J: TRBJ2-7; size: few
CDR3: CAWSRAGNQPQHF; DNA: TGTGCCTGGAGTAGGGCAGGTAATCAGCCCCAGCATTTT; D: NA; V: TRBV30; length: 13; J: TRBJ1-5; size: few
CDR3: CASTVFVNQPQHF; DNA: TGTGCCAGCACTGTGTTTGTCAATCAGCCCCAGCATTTT; D: NA; V: TRBV2; length: 13; J: TRBJ1-5; size: NA
CDR3: CSASQGNYGYTF; DNA: TGCAGTGCTTCCCAGGGGAACTATGGCTACACCTTC; D: NA; V: TRBV20-1; length: 12; J: TRBJ1-2; size: NA
CDR3: CASSLYHRGGAYNEQFF; DNA: TGTGCCAGCAGCTTGTACCATCGCGGGGGGGCGTATAATGAGCAGTTCTTC; D: TRBD2; V: TRBV5-4; length: 17; J: TRBJ2-1; size: NA
CDR3: CASSGGQGMGDEQFF; DNA: TGTGCCAGTAGCGGAGGACAGGGGATGGGGGATGAGCAGTTCTTC; D: TRBD1; V: TRBV19; length: 15; J: TRBJ2-1; size: NA
CDR3: CASRTLAGGPVGTDTQYF; DNA: TGTGCCAGCAGAACACTAGCGGGGGGGCCGGTAGGAACAGATACGCAGTATTTT; D: TRBD2; V: TRBV12-3/TRBV12-4; length: 18; J: TRBJ2-3; size: NA
CDR3: CASSQVHLPPQRGGLWDTQYF; DNA: TGCGCCAGCAGCCAAGTACATCTGCCGCCACAGCGGGGGGGCCTATGGGATACGCAGTATTTT; D: TRBD2; V: TRBV4-1; length: 21; J: TRBJ2-3; size: NA